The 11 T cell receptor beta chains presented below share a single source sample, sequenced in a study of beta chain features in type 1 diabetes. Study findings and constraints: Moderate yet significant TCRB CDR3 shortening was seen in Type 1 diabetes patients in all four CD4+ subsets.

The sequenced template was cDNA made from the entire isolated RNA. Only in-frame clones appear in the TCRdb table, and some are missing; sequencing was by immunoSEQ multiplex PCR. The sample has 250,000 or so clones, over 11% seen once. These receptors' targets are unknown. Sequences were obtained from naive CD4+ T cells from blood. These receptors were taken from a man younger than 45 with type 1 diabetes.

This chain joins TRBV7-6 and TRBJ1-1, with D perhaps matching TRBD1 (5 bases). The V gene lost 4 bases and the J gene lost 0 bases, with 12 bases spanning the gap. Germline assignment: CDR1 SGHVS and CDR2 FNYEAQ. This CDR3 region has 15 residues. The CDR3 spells CASSSQDTLNTEAFF. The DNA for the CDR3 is TGTGCCAGCAGCTCCCAGGACACGTTGAACACTGAAGCTTTCTTT.

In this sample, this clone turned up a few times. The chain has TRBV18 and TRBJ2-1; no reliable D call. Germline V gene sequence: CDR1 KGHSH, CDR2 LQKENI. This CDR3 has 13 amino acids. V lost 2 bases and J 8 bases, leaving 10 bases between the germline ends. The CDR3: CASSPSNGDEQFF. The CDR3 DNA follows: TGTGCCAGCTCACCAAGTAACGGAGATGAGCAGTTCTTC.

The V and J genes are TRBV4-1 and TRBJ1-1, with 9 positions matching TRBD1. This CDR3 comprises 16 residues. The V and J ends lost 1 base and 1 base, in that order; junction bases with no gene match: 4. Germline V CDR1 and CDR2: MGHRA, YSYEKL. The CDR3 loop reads CASSQVGTGKNTEAFF. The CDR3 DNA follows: TGCGCCAGCAGCCAAGTCGGGACAGGGAAGAACACTGAAGCTTTCTTT.

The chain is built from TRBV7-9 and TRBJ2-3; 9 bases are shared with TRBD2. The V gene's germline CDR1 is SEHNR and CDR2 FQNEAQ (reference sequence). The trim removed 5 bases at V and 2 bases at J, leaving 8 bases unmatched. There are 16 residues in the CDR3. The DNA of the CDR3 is TGTGCCAGCAGCCCCGATCGGACTAGCGCCACAGATACGCAGTATTTT. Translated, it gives CASSPDRTSATDTQYF.

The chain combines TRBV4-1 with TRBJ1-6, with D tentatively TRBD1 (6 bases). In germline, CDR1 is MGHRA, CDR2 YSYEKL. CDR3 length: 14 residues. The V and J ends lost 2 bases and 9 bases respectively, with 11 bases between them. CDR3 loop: CASSQPGQISPLHF. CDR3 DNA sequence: TGCGCCAGCAGCCAACCGGGACAAATTTCACCCCTCCACTTT.

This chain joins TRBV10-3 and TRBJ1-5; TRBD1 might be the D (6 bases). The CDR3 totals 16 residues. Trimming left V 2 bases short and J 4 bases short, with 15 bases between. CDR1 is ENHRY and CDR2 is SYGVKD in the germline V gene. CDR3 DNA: TGTGCCATCAGTGAGGCCTACAGGGTTGGGAATCAGCCCCAGCATTTT. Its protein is CAISEAYRVGNQPQHF.

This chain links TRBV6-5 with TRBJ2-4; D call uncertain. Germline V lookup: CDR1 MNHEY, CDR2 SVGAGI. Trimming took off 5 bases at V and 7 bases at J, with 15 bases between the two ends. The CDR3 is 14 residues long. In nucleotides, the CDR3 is TGTGCCAGCAGTCCCCTTCGGTTCCCGAACATTCAGTACTTC. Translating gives CASSPLRFPNIQYF.

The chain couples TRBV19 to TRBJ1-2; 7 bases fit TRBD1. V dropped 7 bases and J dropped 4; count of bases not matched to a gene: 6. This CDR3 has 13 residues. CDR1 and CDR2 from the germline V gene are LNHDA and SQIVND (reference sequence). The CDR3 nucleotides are TGTGCCAGTAACCTAGGGGGCGTCTATGGCTACACCTTC. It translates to CASNLGGVYGYTF.

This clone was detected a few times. CDR3 in amino acids: CAWSRNRDTEAFF. The CDR3 nucleotides are TGTGCCTGGAGTCGTAACAGGGACACTGAAGCTTTCTTT. The chain combines TRBV30 with TRBJ1-1, with D perhaps TRBD1 (6 bases). The V gene's germline CDR1 is GTSNPN and CDR2 SVGIG (reference sequence). This CDR3 has 13 residues. V lost 2 bases and J lost 3, with 10 bases in between.

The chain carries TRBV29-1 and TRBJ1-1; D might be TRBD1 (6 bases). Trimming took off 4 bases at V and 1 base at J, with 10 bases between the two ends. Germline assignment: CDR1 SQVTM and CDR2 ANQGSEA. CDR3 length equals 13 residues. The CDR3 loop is CSVARTENTEAFF. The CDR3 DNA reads TGCAGCGTTGCCCGGACAGAGAACACTGAAGCTTTCTTT.

In DNA, the CDR3 is TGCGCCAGCAATCTGAGGGTGAACACTGAAGCTTTCTTT. Protein product: CASNLRVNTEAFF. This chain connects TRBV5-1 to TRBJ1-1; D ambiguous. CDR1 and CDR2 from the germline V gene are SGHRS and YFSETQ. The CDR3 is 13 amino acids. V was trimmed by 6 bases and J by 0 bases, leaving 9 bases between them.